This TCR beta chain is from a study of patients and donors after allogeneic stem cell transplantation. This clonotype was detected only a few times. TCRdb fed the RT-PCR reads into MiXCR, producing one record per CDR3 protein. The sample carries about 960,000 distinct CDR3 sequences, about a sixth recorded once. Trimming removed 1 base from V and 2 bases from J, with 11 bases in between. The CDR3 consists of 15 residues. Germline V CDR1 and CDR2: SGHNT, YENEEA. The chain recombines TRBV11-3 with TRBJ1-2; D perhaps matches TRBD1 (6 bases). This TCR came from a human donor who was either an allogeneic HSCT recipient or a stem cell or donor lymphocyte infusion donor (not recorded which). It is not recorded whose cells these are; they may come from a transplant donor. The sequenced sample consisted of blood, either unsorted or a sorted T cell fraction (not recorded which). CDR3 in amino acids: CASSLGQVVNYGYTF. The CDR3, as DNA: TGTGCCAGCAGCTTAGGACAGGTGGTGAACTATGGCTACACCTTC.